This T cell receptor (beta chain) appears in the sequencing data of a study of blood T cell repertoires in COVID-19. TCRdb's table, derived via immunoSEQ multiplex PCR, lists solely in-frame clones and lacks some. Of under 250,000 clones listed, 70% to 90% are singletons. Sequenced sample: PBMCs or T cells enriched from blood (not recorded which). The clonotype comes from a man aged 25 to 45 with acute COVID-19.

The CDR3 DNA is TGTGCCTGGAGTGAGCAGGGGTTGAACACTGAAGCTTTCTTT. This sequence encodes CAWSEQGLNTEAFF. The chain links TRBV30 to TRBJ1-1, with a tentative D call TRBD1 (6 bases). The CDR3 covers 14 residues. V lost 1 base and J 0 bases, leaving 9 bases between the germline ends. Germline V gives CDR1 GTSNPN, CDR2 SVGIG (reference sequence).